This TCR beta chain was identified during a study of cytomegalovirus exposure and HLA in healthy donors. Study-wide results and limits: TRBV6-2, TRBV6-3 and some other V segments were unresolvable in 87-base-pair reads.

Concerning this clone: Its antigen remains unidentified.

Germline V gene data show CDR1 as LNHDA and CDR2 as SQIVND (reference sequence). The V end lost 3 bases, the J end lost 2 bases, and 11 bases lay between the germline ends. The CDR3 contains 15 residues. PCR employed 60 Vbeta and 13 Jbeta primers. TCRdb keeps only in-frame clones here, not all; method: immunoSEQ multiplex PCR. The table has around 100,000 clones, approximately 78% seen once. Sequenced sample: PBMCs. The rearrangement links TRBV19 to TRBJ2-1; no firm D call. The receptor was derived from a man aged 25 to 40 in good health and CMV-seropositive. The CDR3 DNA is TGTGCCAGTAGTATTGTCAGCGCAACCTACAATGAGCAGTTCTTC. Protein product: CASSIVSATYNEQFF.